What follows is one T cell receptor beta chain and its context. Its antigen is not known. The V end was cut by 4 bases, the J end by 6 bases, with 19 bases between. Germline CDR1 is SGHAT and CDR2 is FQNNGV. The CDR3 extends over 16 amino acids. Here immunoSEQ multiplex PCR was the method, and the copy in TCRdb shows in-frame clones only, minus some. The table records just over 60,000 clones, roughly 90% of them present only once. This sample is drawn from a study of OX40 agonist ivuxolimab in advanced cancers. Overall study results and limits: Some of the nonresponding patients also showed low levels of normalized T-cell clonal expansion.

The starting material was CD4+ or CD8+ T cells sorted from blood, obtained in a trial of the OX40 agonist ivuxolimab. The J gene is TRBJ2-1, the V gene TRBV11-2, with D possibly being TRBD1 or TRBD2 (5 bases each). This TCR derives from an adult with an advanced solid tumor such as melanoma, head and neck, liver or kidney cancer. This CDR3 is CASSSRASGAFNEQFF. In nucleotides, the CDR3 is TGTGCCAGCAGCTCCAGGGCATCCGGGGCCTTCAATGAGCAGTTCTTC. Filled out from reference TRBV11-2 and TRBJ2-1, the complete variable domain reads EAGVAQSPRYKIIEKRQSVAFWCNPISGHATLYWYQQILGQGPKLLIQFQNNGVVDDSQLPKDRFSAERLKGVDSTLKIQPAKLEDSAVYLCASSSRASGAFNEQFFGPGTRLTVL.